Below are 30 T cell receptor beta chains sequenced from a single sample in a study of blood T cell repertoires in COVID-19. TCRdb's copy holds only in-frame clones and misses some; the assay was immunoSEQ multiplex PCR. The data contain under 300,000 clones, roughly 84% of them seen just once; the ten biggest clones take up around 2%. The sample taken for sequencing was peripheral blood. Every receptor here comes from a woman between 40 and 50 years old who had recovered from COVID-19.

The chain joins TRBV11-3 to TRBJ1-2, with D uncertain. Germline V gene data show CDR1 as SGHNT and CDR2 as YENEEA. This CDR3 is built from 12 residues. Trimming left V 1 base short and J 9 bases short, with 9 bases between. The CDR3 DNA reads TGTGCCAGCAGCTTAGGGAGTGACCGCTACACCTTC. Translation: CASSLGSDRYTF.

The chain combines TRBV6-1 with TRBJ2-7; D is perhaps TRBD2 (6 bases). Looked up from germline, CDR1 is MNHNS and CDR2 is SASEGT. The CDR3 spans 15 residues. The V and J ends lost 3 bases and 4 bases respectively, with 16 bases between them. CDR3 region: CASSEHPGGEYEQYF. The CDR3 DNA reads as TGTGCCAGCAGTGAGCACCCCGGGGGTGAATACGAGCAGTACTTC.

This clone occurred a few times. The chain combines TRBV3-1 (or the pseudogene TRBV3-2) with TRBJ1-5, with D maybe TRBD1 (6 bases). Germline V gene lookup returns CDR1 LGHDT and CDR2 YNNKEL (reference sequence). CDR3 length: 16 amino acids. Trimming pared 1 base from V and 1 base from J, leaving 11 bases between. This CDR3 is CASSQGPGTSNQPQHF. DNA of the CDR3: TGTGCCAGCAGCCAAGGACCGGGGACAAGCAATCAGCCCCAGCATTTT.

This clone has a handful of counts. The rearrangement links TRBV24-1 to TRBJ2-4; the match to TRBD2 covers 11 bases. Looked up from germline, CDR1 is KGHDR and CDR2 is SFDVKD. The CDR3 loop spans 15 amino acids. The ends lost 7 bases at V and 5 bases at J; junction bases unmatched: 6. CDR3 nucleotide sequence: TGTGCCACCAGCGATAGCGGGAGGGCCCAAAACATTCAGTACTTC. This codes for CATSDSGRAQNIQYF.

This chain links TRBV4-3 with TRBJ2-7, with TRBD1 identical over 7 bases. The V gene end was trimmed by 4 bases and the J gene end by 2 bases; junction bases not matched to a gene: 8. The germline gives CDR1 LGHNA, CDR2 YSLEER. The CDR3 totals 15 residues. CDR3 in amino acids: CASSRLTGSPYEQYF. DNA for the CDR3: TGCGCCAGCAGCCGCTTGACAGGGTCTCCCTACGAGCAGTACTTC.

The chain recombines TRBV20-1 with TRBJ1-2; D unresolved. This CDR3 region has 12 residues. V lost 3 bases to trimming and J lost 6 bases, with 11 bases between them. Germline-derived CDR1 and CDR2 are DFQATT and SNEGSKA (reference sequence). CDR3 loop: CSASYPYNGYTF. Written as DNA, the CDR3 is TGCAGTGCTAGTTATCCCTATAATGGCTACACCTTC.

V and J are TRBV5-4 and TRBJ1-2; TRBD1 aligns across 8 bases. This CDR3 spans 13 amino acids. The trim removed 4 bases at V and 8 bases at J, leaving 7 bases unmatched. The V gene's germline CDR1 is SGHNT and CDR2 YYREEE (reference sequence). CDR3 bases: TGTGCCAGCAGCACACACAGGGGGGAGGGCTACACCTTC. As protein: CASSTHRGEGYTF.

This clone was observed a few times. V usage is TRBV11-3 and J usage is TRBJ2-2, with D perhaps TRBD1 (5 bases). The ends were cut back, 5 bases at V and 8 bases at J, with 15 bases in the middle. The CDR3 contains 14 residues. Germline CDR1 is SGHNT and CDR2 is YENEEA. The CDR3 spells CASSHSGLSGELFF. The CDR3 DNA reads TGTGCCAGCAGCCATTCAGGGCTTTCGGGGGAGCTGTTTTTT.

This clone was seen only a few times. The chain links TRBV6-5 to TRBJ1-1; D uncertain. The germline V gene encodes CDR1 MNHEY and CDR2 SVGAGI. The CDR3 contains 15 residues. V lost 2 bases, J lost 2 bases, and 12 bases lay in between. The CDR3 bases are TGTGCCAGCAGTTACCCTGCAGGTGAAAACACTGAAGCTTTCTTT. As protein: CASSYPAGENTEAFF.

This clone occurred once. V is TRBV7-8 and J is TRBJ1-3; D gene unclear. Between the trimmed V and J ends, which lost 6 bases and 0 bases, there was a span of 9 bases. The CDR3 extends over 14 amino acids. CDR1 is SGHVS, CDR2 FQNEAQ, per germline. The CDR3 sequence is CASSPMSSGNTIYF. The CDR3 DNA reads as TGTGCCAGCAGTCCGATGAGCTCTGGAAACACCATATATTTT.

The gene calls are TRBV30 and TRBJ2-3; no definite D call. Trimming removed 0 bases from V and 2 bases from J, with 12 bases in between. This CDR3 has 15 residues. Looked up from germline, CDR1 is GTSNPN and CDR2 is SVGIG (reference sequence). The CDR3 bases are TGTGCCTGGAGTGTAGGAGTGTCCTACACAGATACGCAGTATTTT. It codes for CAWSVGVSYTDTQYF.

This chain joins TRBV18 and TRBJ1-5, with 7 positions matching TRBD1. This CDR3 region has 15 residues. With V trimmed by 3 bases and J by 0 bases, 2 bases remained unmatched. CDR1 is KGHSH, CDR2 LQKENI, per germline. Written as DNA, the CDR3 is TGTGCCAGCTCACCGGGACAGAGTAGCAATCAGCCCCAGCATTTT. Its translation is CASSPGQSSNQPQHF.

This clone was observed a single time. The chain recombines TRBV6-2 or TRBV6-3 with TRBJ2-7, with a possible D match to TRBD1 (5 bases). Germline CDR1 and CDR2: MNHEY and SVGEGT. V was trimmed by 0 bases and J by 4 bases, leaving 13 bases between them. This CDR3 region has 15 residues. The CDR3 sequence: CASSYSEGVGYEQYF. The CDR3 region has the DNA TGTGCCAGCAGTTACTCTGAAGGGGTTGGATACGAGCAGTACTTC.

This chain links TRBV25-1 with TRBJ1-2; a possible D gene is TRBD1 (6 bases). Germline assignment: CDR1 MGHDK and CDR2 SYGVNS. This CDR3 is built from 14 residues. Trimming took off 6 bases at V and 4 bases at J, with 15 bases between the two ends. As DNA, the CDR3 is TGTGCCAGCAGGGGGGCGGGAGGGGGCTATGGCTACACCTTC. It specifies CASRGAGGGYGYTF.

The sample holds one count of this clone. V gene TRBV6-5 combines with J gene TRBJ2-3, with a weak D call TRBD2 (5 bases). Between the trimmed V and J ends, which lost 4 bases and 10 bases, there was a span of 15 bases. Germline V lookup: CDR1 MNHEY, CDR2 SVGAGI. The CDR3 has 13 residues. CDR3 sequence reads: CASSSLTRGAQYF. The CDR3 DNA sequence: TGTGCCAGCAGTTCCCTCACTAGAGGTGCGCAGTATTTT.

V is TRBV6-6 and J is TRBJ1-5; 8 bases are shared with TRBD1. CDR3 length: 15 residues. Germline V CDR1 and CDR2: MNHNY, SVGAGI (reference sequence). Losses at the gene ends were 1 base for V and 2 bases for J; bases not matched to a gene: 1. The CDR3: CASSYLDRGNQPQHF. The DNA for the CDR3 is TGTGCCAGCAGTTACTTGGACAGGGGCAATCAGCCCCAGCATTTT.

The chain uses TRBV5-6 and TRBJ1-4; D gene unclear. This CDR3 has 14 amino acids. V lost 1 base to trimming and J lost 13 bases, with 17 bases between them. Germline CDR1 SGHDT, CDR2 YYEEEE. CDR3 protein: CASSLRSFDERLFF. The CDR3 nucleotides are TGTGCCAGCAGCTTGCGGTCCTTCGATGAGCGACTGTTTTTT.

The rearrangement uses TRBV7-9 and TRBJ1-2, with no clear D. Per the germline V gene, CDR1 is SEHNR and CDR2 is FQNEAQ (reference sequence). V lost 4 bases and J 3 bases, leaving 12 bases between the germline ends. The CDR3 loop spans 14 amino acids. The CDR3 DNA sequence: TGTGCCAGCAGCTCAACAGAAAATTACTATGGCTACACCTTC. It translates to CASSSTENYYGYTF.

This chain joins TRBV7-3 and TRBJ2-1; 10 bases line up with TRBD2. V trimming: 3 bases; J trimming: 4 bases; junction bases outside the gene matches: 3. Germline values: CDR1 SGHTA, CDR2 FQGTGA. The CDR3 runs to 15 residues. DNA of the CDR3: TGTGCCAGCAGCTTTATGACTAGCGGGTACAATGAGCAGTTCTTC. Translating gives CASSFMTSGYNEQFF.

The chain links TRBV28 to TRBJ2-7; TRBD2 might be the D (6 bases). Germline V lookup: CDR1 MDHEN, CDR2 SYDVKM. Trimming pared 3 bases from V and 1 base from J, leaving 22 bases between. The CDR3 totals 18 residues. The DNA of the CDR3 is TGTGCCAGCAGTTTCCCCCCCGGGGGACTCCTGGGATCCTACGAGCAGTACTTC. Its protein is CASSFPPGGLLGSYEQYF.

This chain connects TRBV18 to TRBJ2-7; possible D gene TRBD1, 6 bases. CDR1 KGHSH and CDR2 LQKENI come from the germline V gene. The CDR3 has 13 amino acids. Trimming left V 3 bases short and J 4 bases short, with 10 bases between. The CDR3 nucleotides are TGTGCCAGCTCACCCTCCGGACAGTACGAGCAGTACTTC. Its protein product is CASSPSGQYEQYF. The full variable domain, with the rest looked up from reference TRBV18 and TRBJ2-7, is NAGVMQNPRHLVRRRGQEARLRCSPMKGHSHVYWYRQLPEEGLKFMVYLQKENIIDESGMPKERFSAEFPKEGPSILRIQQVVRGDSAAYFCASSPSGQYEQYFGPGTRLTVT.

This clone was recorded only once. The rearrangement uses TRBV5-1 and TRBJ1-3, with no clear D. In germline, CDR1 is SGHRS, CDR2 YFSETQ. The CDR3 length is 19 residues. V gave up 5 bases and J gave up 0 bases, with 24 bases separating them. CDR3 DNA sequence: TGCGCCAGCAGTCCTAATGCCGCGGGCGGAATCTACTCTGGAAACACCATATATTTT. It translates to CASSPNAAGGIYSGNTIYF.

This rearrangement joins TRBV6-2 or TRBV6-3 to TRBJ1-1; the D gene is possibly TRBD1 (5 bases). Germline loops: CDR1 MNHEY, CDR2 SVGEGT. This CDR3 has 13 amino acids. Trimming left V 5 bases short and J 1 base short, with 8 bases between. The CDR3 coding sequence is TGTGCCAGCAGTATGGACAAGAACACTGAAGCTTTCTTT. Its protein product is CASSMDKNTEAFF.

The chain has TRBV19 and TRBJ2-3; 7 nucleotides match TRBD1. The germline V gene has CDR1 LNHDA and CDR2 SQIVND (reference sequence). The junction had 5 bases not matched to a gene; V was cut back by 2 bases and J by 0 bases. The CDR3 is 16 amino acids. The CDR3 DNA sequence: TGTGCCAGTAGTATACTGGACAGGTCTAGCACAGATACGCAGTATTTT. Its protein product is CASSILDRSSTDTQYF.

The rearrangement links TRBV2 to TRBJ1-2; 7 nucleotides align to TRBD1. The J segment lost 7 bases and the V segment lost 7 bases, leaving 9 bases of the junction unmatched. The length of the CDR3 is 13 residues. From germline, CDR1 is SNHLY and CDR2 FYNNEI. CDR3 loop: CASTTRDSRGYTF. CDR3 sequence (DNA): TGTGCCAGCACAACCCGGGACAGTCGTGGCTACACCTTC.

V usage is TRBV7-9 and J usage is TRBJ2-7; 7 bases are a match to TRBD1. The germline CDR1 and CDR2 sequences are SEHNR and FQNEAQ (reference sequence). The CDR3 is made up of 14 amino acids. V shed 4 bases, J shed 2 bases, and the junction held 5 bases outside the gene matches. CDR3 nucleotides: TGTGCCAGCAGCTCCCCAGGGGGTCCCTACGAGCAGTACTTC. The encoded protein is CASSSPGGPYEQYF. The full variable domain, with the rest looked up from reference TRBV7-9 and TRBJ2-7, is DTGVSQNPRHKITKRGQNVTFRCDPISEHNRLYWYRQTLGQGPEFLTYFQNEAQLEKSRLLSDRFSAERPKGSFSTLEIQRTEQGDSAMYLCASSSPGGPYEQYFGPGTRLTVT.

The chain links TRBV11-3 to TRBJ2-3, with 7 bases identical to TRBD1. The length of the CDR3 is 15 residues. In germline, CDR1 is SGHNT, CDR2 YENEEA. The V segment lost 5 bases and the J segment 2 bases; nucleotides outside the gene matches: 7. The CDR3 DNA reads as TGTGCCAGCAGCCAACGACAGGGTTTCACAGATACGCAGTATTTT. It is translated as CASSQRQGFTDTQYF.

The chain has TRBV25-1 and TRBJ2-7; 9 bases line up with TRBD1. Germline V gene data show CDR1 as MGHDK and CDR2 as SYGVNS. V gave up 6 bases and J gave up 6 bases; unmatched junction bases: 18. The CDR3 is 17 amino acids. The CDR3: CASSHPRDRVHGGEQYF. In nucleotides, the CDR3 is TGTGCCAGCAGCCACCCAAGGGACAGGGTTCATGGGGGCGAGCAGTACTTC.

V gene TRBV5-8 combines with J gene TRBJ1-2; 7 nucleotides match TRBD1. The junction had 12 bases not matched to a gene; V was cut back by 6 bases and J by 4 bases. Germline V gives CDR1 SGHTS, CDR2 YDEGEE. The CDR3 has 15 amino acids. The CDR3 bases are TGTGCCAGCACTCTACCTGACAGGGCGGGCTATGGCTACACCTTC. Amino acid sequence: CASTLPDRAGYGYTF.

The chain uses TRBV19 and TRBJ2-2, with 7 bases that match TRBD1. The CDR3 has 17 residues. Germline CDR1 is LNHDA and CDR2 is SQIVND (reference sequence). V lost 5 bases to trimming and J lost 0 bases; unmatched junction nucleotides: 9. The CDR3 is CASSPSFGTANTGELFF. DNA of the CDR3: TGTGCCAGTAGTCCCAGTTTCGGGACAGCGAACACCGGGGAGCTGTTTTTT.